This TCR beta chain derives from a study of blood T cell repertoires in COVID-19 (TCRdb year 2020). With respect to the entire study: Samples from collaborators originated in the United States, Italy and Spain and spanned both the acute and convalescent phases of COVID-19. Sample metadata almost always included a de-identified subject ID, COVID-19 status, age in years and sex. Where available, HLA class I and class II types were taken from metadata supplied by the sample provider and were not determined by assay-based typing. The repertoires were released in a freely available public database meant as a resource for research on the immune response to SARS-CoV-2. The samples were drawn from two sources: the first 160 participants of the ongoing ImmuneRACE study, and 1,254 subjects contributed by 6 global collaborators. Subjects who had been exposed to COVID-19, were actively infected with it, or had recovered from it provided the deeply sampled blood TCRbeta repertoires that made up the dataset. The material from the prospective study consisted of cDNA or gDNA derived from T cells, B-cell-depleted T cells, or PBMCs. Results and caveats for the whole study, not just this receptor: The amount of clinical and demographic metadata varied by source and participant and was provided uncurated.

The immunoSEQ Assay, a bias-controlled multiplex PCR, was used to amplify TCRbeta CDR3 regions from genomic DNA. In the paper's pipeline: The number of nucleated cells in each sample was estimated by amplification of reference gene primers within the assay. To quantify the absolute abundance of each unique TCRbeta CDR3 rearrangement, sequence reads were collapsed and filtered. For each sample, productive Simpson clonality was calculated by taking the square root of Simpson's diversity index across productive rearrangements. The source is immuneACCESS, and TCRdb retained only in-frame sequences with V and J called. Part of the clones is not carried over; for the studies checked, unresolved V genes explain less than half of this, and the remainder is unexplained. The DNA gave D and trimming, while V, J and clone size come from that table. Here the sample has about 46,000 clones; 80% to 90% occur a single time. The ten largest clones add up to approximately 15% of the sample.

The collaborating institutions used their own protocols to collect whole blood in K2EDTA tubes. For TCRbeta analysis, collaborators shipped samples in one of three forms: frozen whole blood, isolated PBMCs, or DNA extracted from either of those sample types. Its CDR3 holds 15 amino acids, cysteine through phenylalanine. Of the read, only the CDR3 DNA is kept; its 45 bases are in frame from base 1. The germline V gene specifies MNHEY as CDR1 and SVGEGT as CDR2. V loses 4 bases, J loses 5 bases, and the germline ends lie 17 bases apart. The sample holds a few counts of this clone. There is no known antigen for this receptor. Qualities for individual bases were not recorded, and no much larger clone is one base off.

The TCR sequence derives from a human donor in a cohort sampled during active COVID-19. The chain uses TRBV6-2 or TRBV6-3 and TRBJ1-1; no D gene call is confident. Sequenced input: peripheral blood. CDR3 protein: CASSWGGGIGTEAFF. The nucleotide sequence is TGTGCCAGCAGTTGGGGAGGTGGAATTGGTACTGAAGCTTTCTTT.